The rows below give T cell receptor beta chains drawn from one sample of a study of shared clonotypes between healthy human individuals. Some clones are missing from TCRdb's copy, which holds only in-frame ones; the method was immunoSEQ multiplex PCR. The table has about 960,000 clones, 60% to 85% seen once. Sequenced: memory CD4+ T cells sorted from blood. These receptor sequences come from a man aged 18-30 years in good health. Both conserved end residues are part of each CDR3. The D gene is left open where the match is weak. The listing skips clone size in some rows; elsewhere it reads once, few, many or a size class.

TGTGCCAGCAGCCCTAGTTCTAACTATGGCTACACCTTC	CASSPSSNYGYTF	TRBJ1-2	TRBV7-8	13	NA	NA
TGTGCCTGGAGTGTACAGACAGGGGGCGTAGATACGCAGTATTTT	CAWSVQTGGVDTQYF	TRBJ2-3	TRBV30	15	TRBD1	NA
TGTGCCAGCAGCAGCGGACGGGGGAACACTGAAGCTTTCTTT	CASSSGRGNTEAFF	TRBJ1-1	TRBV7-3	14	NA	few
TGTGCCAGCCCTGAACGGAACACCGGGGAGCTGTTTTTT	CASPERNTGELFF	TRBJ2-2	TRBV5-8	13	NA	NA
TGCGCCAGCAGCTTCCAGGGGGCAGATACGCAGTATTTT	CASSFQGADTQYF	TRBJ2-3	TRBV5-1	13	TRBD1	NA
TGTGCCAGCAGTGTGATGGCTTACAATGAGCAGTTCTTC	CASSVMAYNEQFF	TRBJ2-1	TRBV2	13	NA	NA
TGTGCCAGCAGCTTCTCAGGGCGGAATCAGCCCCAGCATTTT	CASSFSGRNQPQHF	TRBJ1-5	TRBV7-9	14	NA	NA
TGTGCCAGCAGTGAACCAGGTGGCTATGGCTACACCTTC	CASSEPGGYGYTF	TRBJ1-2	TRBV6-1	13	NA	NA
TGTGCCAGCAGTTTACAGCAGGGGTATAATTCACCCCTCCACTTT	CASSLQQGYNSPLHF	TRBJ1-6	TRBV27	15	NA	NA
TGTGCCAGCAGCTTAGGTCGGGGTTCCTACGAGCAGTACTTC	CASSLGRGSYEQYF	TRBJ2-7	TRBV11-3	14	NA	NA
TGTGCCAGTAGTATAGCAAGGAGTTACACCGGGGAGCTGTTTTTT	CASSIARSYTGELFF	TRBJ2-2	TRBV19	15	NA	NA
TGTGCCAGCAGCTTAGGTGGCGGGAGGGGCACAGATACGCAGTATTTT	CASSLGGGRGTDTQYF	TRBJ2-3	TRBV13	16	TRBD2	NA
TGTGCCAGCAGTGAATGGGCTTTAGGGAAGGGGACTGAAGCTTTCTTT	CASSEWALGKGTEAFF	TRBJ1-1	TRBV6-1	16	NA	NA
TGTGCCTGGAGTACGAAGTCCGGCAATCAGCCCCAGCATTTT	CAWSTKSGNQPQHF	TRBJ1-5	TRBV30	14	NA	NA
TGCAGCGTTGAAGTTCACGGGGCCAATGAGCAGTTCTTC	CSVEVHGANEQFF	TRBJ2-1	TRBV29-1	13	NA	NA
TGTGCCAGCAGCTCTACAGGGGGAAGCTACGAGCAGTACTTC	CASSSTGGSYEQYF	TRBJ2-7	TRBV7-9	14	TRBD1	few
TGTGCCAGCAGCGTAGGAGGAGGCGGGCAGGCGATTGGGTTTCAAGAGACCCAGTACTTC	CASSVGGGGQAIGFQETQYF	TRBJ2-5	TRBV9	20	NA	NA
TGTGCCAGCAGCTCGGCAGGGGGCTACGAGCAGTACTTC	CASSSAGGYEQYF	TRBJ2-7	TRBV7-3	13	TRBD1	NA
TGTGCCAGCAGTGATAAGGGTTTCAATGAGCAGTTCTTC	CASSDKGFNEQFF	TRBJ2-1	TRBV2	13	NA	NA
TGCGCCAGCAGCCAAGATTTTAGGGACATACTAAACACCATATATTTT	CASSQDFRDILNTIYF	TRBJ1-3	TRBV4-3	16	NA	NA
TGCGCCAGCAGCTTGGACAACTCCTACGAGCAGTACTTC	CASSLDNSYEQYF	TRBJ2-7	TRBV5-1	13	NA	once
TGTGCCAGCACCCCCCCCGGAGCTAATGAAAAACTGTTTTTT	CASTPPGANEKLFF	TRBJ1-4	TRBV28	14	NA	NA
TGCGCCAGCAGCCTAGGGACAGGAGCCGGTGAAGAGCAGTACTTC	CASSLGTGAGEEQYF	TRBJ2-7	TRBV5-1	15	TRBD1	NA
TGTGCCAGCATCGAGGTCCTCACTGAAGCTTTCTTT	CASIEVLTEAFF	TRBJ1-1	TRBV2	12	NA	NA
TGTGCCAGCAGTGAATCAGGGGGATTGCGAGGGGCCAACGTCCTGACTTTC	CASSESGGLRGANVLTF	TRBJ2-6	TRBV2	17	TRBD1	NA
TGTGCCAGCAGCCGATTTCGAACACTTTCCTCCTACGAGCAGTACTTC	CASSRFRTLSSYEQYF	TRBJ2-7	TRBV7-2	16	NA	NA
TGTGCCAGCACCTCCCGGGCTAGCGGGATGTACGAGCAGTACTTC	CASTSRASGMYEQYF	TRBJ2-7	TRBV7-8	15	TRBD2	NA
TGTGCCAGCAGCGTAATCATAGCGGATCCCTACGAGCAGTACTTC	CASSVIIADPYEQYF	TRBJ2-7	TRBV9	15	NA	NA
TGTGCCAGCAGCCTTGGTGGGACAAGCCGGAACACCGGGGAGCTGTTTTTT	CASSLGGTSRNTGELFF	TRBJ2-2	TRBV5-6	17	NA	NA
TGCGCCAGCAGCTTGGTGGGCCAGGGTGGAATCTATGGCTACACCTTC	CASSLVGQGGIYGYTF	TRBJ1-2	TRBV5-1	16	NA	NA
TGCAGCGTTGGGACCCCCGGAATGAACACTGAAGCTTTCTTT	CSVGTPGMNTEAFF	TRBJ1-1	TRBV29-1	14	NA	NA
TGTGCCAGCAGTTACCGCTACTCCGGCACCATATATTTT	CASSYRYSGTIYF	TRBJ1-3	TRBV6-5	13	NA	NA
TGTGCCAGCAGACTGCAGGGAACCTATGGCTACACCTTC	CASRLQGTYGYTF	TRBJ1-2	TRBV27	13	NA	few
TGTGCCAGCAGCTTAGGTATCCAAGAGACCCAGTACTTC	CASSLGIQETQYF	TRBJ2-5	TRBV7-2	13	NA	once
TGTGCCAGCAGCGTAACTAGGTCTGGGGCCAACGTCCTGACTTTC	CASSVTRSGANVLTF	TRBJ2-6	TRBV2	15	NA	NA
TGTGCCAGCAGCGTACGGACAGGAAGGATGAACTATGGCTACACCTTC	CASSVRTGRMNYGYTF	TRBJ1-2	TRBV7-8	16	TRBD1	NA
TGTGCCAGCACTTGGGACAGGGGCAACTATGGCTACACCTTC	CASTWDRGNYGYTF	TRBJ1-2	TRBV28	14	TRBD1	NA
TGCGCCAGCCGATTACAACAGGGTTCCTCCTACGAGCAGTACTTC	CASRLQQGSSYEQYF	TRBJ2-7	TRBV5-1	15	NA	once
TGTGCCAGCAGCTTTGCGGGGGGTCGGGGAGATACGCAGTATTTT	CASSFAGGRGDTQYF	TRBJ2-3	TRBV5-4	15	TRBD2	NA
TGTGCCAGCAGCAATCCTTACAGGGATAACTATGGCTACACCTTC	CASSNPYRDNYGYTF	TRBJ1-2	TRBV11-2	15	NA	once
TGTGCCAGCAGTGAATCTAGCGGGGGGGTCGCGACCCAGTACTTC	CASSESSGGVATQYF	TRBJ2-5	TRBV2	15	TRBD2	many
TGTGCCACCAGCAGAGCGACAGTCCAGCCCCAGCATTTT	CATSRATVQPQHF	TRBJ1-5	TRBV15	13	NA	many
TGTGCCAGCAGTGGAGGGCTGAGCAATCAGCCCCAGCATTTT	CASSGGLSNQPQHF	TRBJ1-5	TRBV2	14	NA	few
TGCGCCAGCAGTACGGGACAGCTAAACTATAATTCACCCCTCCACTTT	CASSTGQLNYNSPLHF	TRBJ1-6	TRBV5-1	16	TRBD1	NA
TGTGCCATCAGTGAGTCTGGGAGCAATCAGCCCCAGCATTTT	CAISESGSNQPQHF	TRBJ1-5	TRBV10-3	14	NA	once
TGCGCCAGCAGCTCTGGGGCAGGGCTGTATGGCTACACCTTC	CASSSGAGLYGYTF	TRBJ1-2	TRBV5-1	14	NA	NA
TGTGCCAGCAGCCCCCAGGTCAGGGACTATAACACTGAAGCTTTCTTT	CASSPQVRDYNTEAFF	TRBJ1-1	TRBV5-6	16	NA	NA
TGTGCCAGCAGTCACGGGGACGCCTATAATTCACCCCTCCACTTT	CASSHGDAYNSPLHF	TRBJ1-6	TRBV5-4	15	NA	few
TGTGCCAGCAGTGAATATACAGGGGGGCGCCTCAATCAGCCCCAGCATTTT	CASSEYTGGRLNQPQHF	TRBJ1-5	TRBV25-1	17	TRBD1	NA
TGTGCCAGCTCACCCCTGGGAGTTCGCTCCTACGAGCAGTACTTC	CASSPLGVRSYEQYF	TRBJ2-7	TRBV18	15	NA	NA
TGTGCCAGCAGTACAGGGGGGTATGAAAAACTGTTTTTT	CASSTGGYEKLFF	TRBJ1-4	TRBV6-6	13	TRBD1	few
TGTGCCAGCAGCGTAGACCCGGCGAGCTCTGGAAACACCATATATTTT	CASSVDPASSGNTIYF	TRBJ1-3	TRBV9	16	NA	NA
TGCGCCAGCCGTCGGGACAGGGCCTATGGCTACACCTTC	CASRRDRAYGYTF	TRBJ1-2	TRBV5-1	13	TRBD1	NA